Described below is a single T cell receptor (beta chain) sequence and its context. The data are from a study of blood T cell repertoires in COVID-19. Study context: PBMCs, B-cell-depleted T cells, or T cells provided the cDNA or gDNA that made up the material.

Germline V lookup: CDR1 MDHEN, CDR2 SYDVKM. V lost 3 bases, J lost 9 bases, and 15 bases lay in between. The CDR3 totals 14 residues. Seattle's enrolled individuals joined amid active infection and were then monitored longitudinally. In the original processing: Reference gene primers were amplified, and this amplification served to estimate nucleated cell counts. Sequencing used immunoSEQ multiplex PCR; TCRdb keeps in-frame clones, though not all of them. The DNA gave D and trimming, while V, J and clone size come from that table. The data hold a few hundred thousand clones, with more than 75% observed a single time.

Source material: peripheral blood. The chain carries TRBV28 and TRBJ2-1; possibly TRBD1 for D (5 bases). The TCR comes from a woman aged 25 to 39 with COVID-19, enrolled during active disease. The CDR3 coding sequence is TGTGCCAGCAGTTTCTTGGGTAGCAGGGTTGAGCAGTTCTTC. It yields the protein CASSFLGSRVEQFF. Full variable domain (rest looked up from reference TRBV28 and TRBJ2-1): DVKVTQSSRYLVKRTGEKVFLECVQDMDHENMFWYRQDPGLGLRLIYFSYDVKMKEKGDIPEGYSVSREKKERFSLILESASTNQTSMYLCASSFLGSRVEQFFGPGTRLTVL.